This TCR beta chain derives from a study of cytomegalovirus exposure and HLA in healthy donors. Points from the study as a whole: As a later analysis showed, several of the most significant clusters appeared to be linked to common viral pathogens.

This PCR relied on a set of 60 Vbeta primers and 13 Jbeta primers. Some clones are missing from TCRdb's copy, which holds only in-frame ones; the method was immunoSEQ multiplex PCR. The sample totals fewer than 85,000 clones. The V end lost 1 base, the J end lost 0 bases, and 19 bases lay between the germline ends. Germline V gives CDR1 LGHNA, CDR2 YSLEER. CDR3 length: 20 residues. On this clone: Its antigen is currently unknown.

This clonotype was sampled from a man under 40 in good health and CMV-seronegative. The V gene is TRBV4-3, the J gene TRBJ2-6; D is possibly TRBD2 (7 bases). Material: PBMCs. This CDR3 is CASSQGGGGPLYSGANVLTF. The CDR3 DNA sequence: TGCGCCAGCAGCCAAGGAGGGGGGGGGCCCCTTTACTCTGGGGCCAACGTCCTGACTTTC.